What follows are 2 T cell receptor beta chains derived from one specimen sequenced in a study of blood T cell repertoires in COVID-19. Here immunoSEQ multiplex PCR was the method, and the copy in TCRdb shows in-frame clones only, minus some. The table has roughly 73,000 clones, roughly 85% seen once. Sequencing was done on a sample of peripheral blood. These receptors were collected from a woman aged 60-70 years with acute or convalescent COVID-19.

The chain links TRBV2 to TRBJ1-2, with a tentative D call TRBD1 (6 bases). The V gene lost 4 bases and the J gene lost 0 bases, with 15 bases spanning the gap. The CDR3 length is 16 residues. The germline gives CDR1 SNHLY, CDR2 FYNNEI. The CDR3 sequence is CASSAQGHPANYGYTF. CDR3 DNA sequence: TGTGCCAGCAGTGCCCAGGGACATCCAGCTAACTATGGCTACACCTTC.

This clone occurred a few times. This sequence joins TRBV14 and TRBJ2-3, with D unresolved. The CDR3 totals 14 residues. CDR1 and CDR2 (germline): SGHDN, FVKESK. V lost 0 bases and J lost 4, with 8 bases in between. The CDR3 sequence is CASSQDRSADTQYF. The CDR3 DNA follows: TGTGCCAGCAGCCAAGATCGGAGCGCAGATACGCAGTATTTT.